The next 9 T cell receptor beta chains were all read from a single sample in a study of cytomegalovirus exposure and HLA in healthy donors. 60 Vbeta and 13 Jbeta primers were used in PCR. The method was immunoSEQ multiplex PCR; TCRdb's version includes in-frame clones alone and lacks a portion of them. The sample lists 110,000 or so clones; just under 70% were seen once. Source material: PBMCs. Receptors were obtained from a woman aged 70-85 years in good health and CMV-seropositive.

About this clone: Other DNA sequences of this sample code for an identical CDR3. The chain is built from TRBV18 and TRBJ2-1; TRBD2 matches 9 bases. After removal of 1 base from V and 3 bases from J, the junction contained 1 base not matched to a gene. Germline values: CDR1 KGHSH, CDR2 LQKENI. The CDR3 totals 15 residues. The CDR3: CASSPLAGDYNEQFF. In DNA, the CDR3 is TGTGCCAGCTCACCACTAGCGGGGGACTACAATGAGCAGTTCTTC.

V usage is TRBV4-3 and J usage is TRBJ2-3; 12 bases fit TRBD2. The CDR3 extends over 16 amino acids. Trimming removed 1 base from V and 2 bases from J; junction bases left unmatched: 1. Germline CDR1 reads LGHNA; CDR2 reads YSLEER. The CDR3 loop reads CASSQGLAGVTDTQYF. CDR3 coding DNA: TGCGCCAGCAGCCAAGGACTAGCGGGGGTCACAGATACGCAGTATTTT.

This clone came up a few times. J is TRBJ1-4 and V is TRBV28; 8 bases map to TRBD1. The CDR3 has 15 amino acids. The V gene's germline CDR1 is MDHEN and CDR2 SYDVKM. With V trimmed by 6 bases and J by 4 bases, 7 bases remained unmatched. The CDR3 DNA reads TGTGCCAGCAGCTCCTCAGGGGGCGGTAATGAAAAACTGTTTTTT. Encoded protein: CASSSSGGGNEKLFF.

The chain employs TRBV5-1 and TRBJ1-1, with D perhaps TRBD1 (6 bases). The CDR3 covers 14 residues. V lost 1 base to trimming and J lost 6 bases, with 13 bases between them. CDR1 and CDR2 from the germline V gene are SGHRS and YFSETQ. The chain's CDR3 is CASSLQGQTSEAFF. For the CDR3, the DNA is TGCGCCAGCAGCTTGCAGGGGCAAACTTCTGAAGCTTTCTTT.

J is TRBJ1-2 and V is TRBV6-5; the D is unclear. V was trimmed by 6 bases and J by 3 bases, leaving 11 bases between them. The germline gives CDR1 MNHEY, CDR2 SVGAGI. The CDR3 is made up of 13 amino acids. This CDR3 is CASSFDTDYGYTF. The DNA of the CDR3 is TGTGCCAGCAGCTTTGACACAGACTATGGCTACACCTTC.

This clone was detected only a few times. The gene calls are TRBV7-3 and TRBJ1-1; unclear D gene. The ends were cut back, 3 bases at V and 2 bases at J, with 7 bases in the middle. Per germline, CDR1 SGHTA and CDR2 FQGTGA. There are 13 residues in the CDR3. The CDR3 DNA sequence: TGTGCCAGCAGCTTGACTGCTAACACTGAAGCTTTCTTT. Translated: CASSLTANTEAFF.

This chain uses TRBV4-1 with TRBJ1-3; no definite D call. The CDR3 sequence is 16 residues long. From germline, CDR1 is MGHRA and CDR2 YSYEKL. V gave up 4 bases and J gave up 4 bases, with 17 bases separating them. The CDR3 region has the DNA TGCGCCAGCAGCCGAGAAACAGTAAATGAAGGAAACACCATATATTTT. Its translation: CASSRETVNEGNTIYF.

The J gene is TRBJ2-7, the V gene TRBV6-5; possible D gene TRBD1, 5 bases. V was shortened by 5 bases and J by 6 bases, with 17 bases between the two germline ends. The CDR3 is 14 amino acids. Germline CDR1 reads MNHEY; CDR2 reads SVGAGI. CDR3 sequence: CASSIQAPPIEQYF. Written as DNA, the CDR3 is TGTGCCAGCAGTATACAGGCTCCCCCGATCGAGCAGTACTTC.

The V and J genes are TRBV29-1 and TRBJ2-1, with TRBD2 matching 9 bases. V lost 7 bases to trimming and J lost 13 bases; unmatched junction nucleotides: 5. Germline V gene lookup returns CDR1 SQVTM and CDR2 ANQGSEA. This CDR3 spans 10 amino acids. The CDR3 sequence is CSGLAGPQFF. The CDR3, as DNA: TGCAGCGGGCTAGCGGGGCCCCAGTTCTTC.